Below, 9 T cell receptor beta chains from the same sample are listed, as sequenced in a study of STAT3 mutations in large granular lymphocyte leukemia. Sequenced by immunoSEQ multiplex PCR; TCRdb stores in-frame clones only, minus some. The repertoire holds around 12,000 clones, 81% seen once, with about 51% in the top ten. Study conclusions and caveats: Every T-cell large granular lymphocyte leukemia patient had at least one immunodominant TCR beta clonotype.

Their antigen targets remain unknown. Sequencing input: peripheral blood mononuclear cells. The receptors were sampled from a man aged 60-69 years with T-cell large granular lymphocyte leukemia. Some clones in this sample may be carry-over from other donors' samples.

The rearrangement links TRBV27 to TRBJ1-2; D is ambiguous. Germline V gene sequence: CDR1 MNHEY, CDR2 SMNVEV (reference sequence). The ends were cut back, 5 bases at V and 6 bases at J, with 25 bases in the middle. There are 17 residues in the CDR3. The CDR3 coding sequence is TGTGCCAGCAGTGCAATGACCCGGGCCCTCGGGAGGAATGGCTACACCTTC. This translates into CASSAMTRALGRNGYTF.

This chain joins TRBV9 and TRBJ2-3, with TRBD2 matching 7 bases. CDR3 length: 16 amino acids. Germline trimming cut 6 bases from V and 2 bases from J; bases unmatched to any gene: 12. Germline V gene lookup returns CDR1 SGDLS and CDR2 YYNGEE. The CDR3: CASTPGGRASTDTQYF. The CDR3 region has the DNA TGTGCCAGCACGCCTGGCGGGAGAGCCTCCACAGATACGCAGTATTTT.

The rearrangement uses TRBV6-1 and TRBJ1-2; maybe TRBD1 (6 bases). CDR1 MNHNS and CDR2 SASEGT come from the germline V gene. There are 14 residues in the CDR3. V lost 4 bases, J lost 4 bases, and 13 bases lay in between. The CDR3 DNA reads TGTGCCAGCAGTGGGGGGGACACCCTCTATGGCTACACCTTC. Translating gives CASSGGDTLYGYTF.

The chain employs TRBV18 and TRBJ1-2, with D unresolved. V lost 4 bases and J lost 6, with 15 bases in between. Germline CDR1 and CDR2: KGHSH and LQKENI. The CDR3 extends over 14 amino acids. The CDR3 DNA follows: TGTGCCAGCTCACTCTCGACGGGAACTGATGGCTACACCTTC. Its translation: CASSLSTGTDGYTF.

J is TRBJ2-7 and V is TRBV18, with 16 bases that match TRBD2. After removal of 5 bases from V and 2 bases from J, the junction contained 0 bases not matched to a gene. The CDR3 covers 15 residues. Germline V gene data show CDR1 as KGHSH and CDR2 as LQKENI. The CDR3 nucleotides read TGTGCCAGCTCAGGGACTAGCGGGAGGGCCTACGAGCAGTACTTC. It codes for CASSGTSGRAYEQYF. The variable domain in full, with the rest retrieved from reference TRBV18 and TRBJ2-7, is NAGVMQNPRHLVRRRGQEARLRCSPMKGHSHVYWYRQLPEEGLKFMVYLQKENIIDESGMPKERFSAEFPKEGPSILRIQQVVRGDSAAYFCASSGTSGRAYEQYFGPGTRLTVT.

V gene TRBV23-1 combines with J gene TRBJ2-1; TRBD2 aligns across 15 bases. TRBV23-1 is an ORF; its function is uncertain. The CDR3 has 18 residues. V shed 6 bases and J 9 bases; nucleotides not matched to a gene: 15. For the CDR3, the DNA is TGCGCCAGCAGCCCTAACCGGACTAGCGGGAGGGTCTGGGGTGAGCAGTTCTTC. This gives the protein CASSPNRTSGRVWGEQFF.

This clone is labeled medium-sized (0.01 to 0.1%). The J gene is TRBJ2-7, the V gene TRBV29-1, with 10 nucleotides matching TRBD1. Germline values: CDR1 SQVTM, CDR2 ANQGSEA. V shed 6 bases, J shed 5 bases, and the junction held 7 bases outside the gene matches. The CDR3 extends over 13 amino acids. The CDR3 coding sequence is TGCAGCGTGGGACAGGGGCGGAAAAACGAGCAGTACTTC. Protein sequence: CSVGQGRKNEQYF.

This clone showed up just once. V and J are TRBV14 and TRBJ1-6; 10 nucleotides match TRBD1. Germline V gene sequence: CDR1 SGHDN, CDR2 FVKESK. With V trimmed by 4 bases and J by 9 bases, 6 bases remained unmatched. The CDR3 sequence is 15 residues long. The chain's CDR3 is CASSRTGGEGSPLHF. The CDR3 region has the DNA TGTGCCAGCAGCCGGACAGGGGGAGAAGGTTCACCCCTCCACTTT. The full variable domain, in which reference TRBV14 and TRBJ1-6 provide the parts outside the CDR3, is EAGVTQFPSHSVIEKGQTVTLRCDPISGHDNLYWYRRVMGKEIKFLLHFVKESKQDESGMPNNRFLAERTGGTYSTLKVQPAELEDSGVYFCASSRTGGEGSPLHFGNGTRLTVT.

Concerning this clone itself: In the same sample, other DNA sequences code for this CDR3. V and J are TRBV5-8 and TRBJ2-7; D gene ambiguous. Germline V gene sequence: CDR1 SGHTS, CDR2 YDEGEE. The CDR3 is 14 residues long. Trimming stripped 0 bases from V and 0 bases from J, with 7 bases between. CDR3 region: CASSLVGFSYEQYF. CDR3 nucleotides: TGTGCCAGCAGCTTGGTGGGATTCTCCTACGAGCAGTACTTC.